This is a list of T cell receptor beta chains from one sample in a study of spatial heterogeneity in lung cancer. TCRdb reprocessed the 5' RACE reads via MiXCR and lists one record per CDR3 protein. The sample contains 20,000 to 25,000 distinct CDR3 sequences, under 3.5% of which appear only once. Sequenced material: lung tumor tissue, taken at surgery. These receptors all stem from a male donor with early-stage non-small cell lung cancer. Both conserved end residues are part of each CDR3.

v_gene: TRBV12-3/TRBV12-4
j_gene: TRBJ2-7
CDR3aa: CASSAGDYEQYF

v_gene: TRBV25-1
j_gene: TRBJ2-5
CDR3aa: CASSRLGETQYF

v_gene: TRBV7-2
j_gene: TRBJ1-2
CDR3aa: CASSLVGTNGYTF

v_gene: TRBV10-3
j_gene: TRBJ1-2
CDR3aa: CATNTARNYGYTF

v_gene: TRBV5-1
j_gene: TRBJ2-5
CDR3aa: CASSLAPGTGGYQETQYF

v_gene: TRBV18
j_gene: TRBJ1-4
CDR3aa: CASSQDGAVVLHEKLFF

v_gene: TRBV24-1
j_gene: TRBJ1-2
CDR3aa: CATSDLERHSRTGYTF

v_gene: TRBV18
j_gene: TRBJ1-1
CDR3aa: CASSPRSGGMNTEAFF

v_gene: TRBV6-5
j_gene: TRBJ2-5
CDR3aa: CASSPGLAEKETQYF

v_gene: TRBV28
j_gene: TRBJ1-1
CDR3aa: CATHRADRLNTEAFF

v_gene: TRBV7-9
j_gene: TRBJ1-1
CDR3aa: CASSFLSMNTEAFF

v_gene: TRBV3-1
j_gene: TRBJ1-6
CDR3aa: CASSQDGIKNSPLHF

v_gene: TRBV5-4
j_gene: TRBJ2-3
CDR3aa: CASSFKGASDTQYF

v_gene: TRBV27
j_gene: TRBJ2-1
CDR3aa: CASSPGQGGLNEQFF

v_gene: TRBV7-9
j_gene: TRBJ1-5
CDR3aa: CASSLAVGHGNQPQHF

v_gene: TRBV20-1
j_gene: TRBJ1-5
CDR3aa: CSASEAGDQPQHF

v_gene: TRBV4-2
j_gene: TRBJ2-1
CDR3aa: CASSLGEGSTFDEQFF

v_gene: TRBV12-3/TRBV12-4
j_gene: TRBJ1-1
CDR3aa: CASSLYSRAFF

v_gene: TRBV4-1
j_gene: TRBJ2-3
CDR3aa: CASSQGLAGYTDTQYF

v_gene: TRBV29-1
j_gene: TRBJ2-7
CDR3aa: CSVDRGSEQYF

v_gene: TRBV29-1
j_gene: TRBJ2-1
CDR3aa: CSVEESSGGLYNEQFF

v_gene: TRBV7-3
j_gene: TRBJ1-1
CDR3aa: CASSLAKMGVTEAFF

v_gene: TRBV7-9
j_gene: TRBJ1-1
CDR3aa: CASSLGRAGVGRDTEAFF

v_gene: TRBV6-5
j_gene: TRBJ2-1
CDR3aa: CASSYGPLAEYNEQFF

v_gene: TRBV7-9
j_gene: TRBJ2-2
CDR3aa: CASSLVFGAVASHENTGELFF

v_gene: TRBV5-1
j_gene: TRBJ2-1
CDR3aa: CASSLVGSGRAENEQFF

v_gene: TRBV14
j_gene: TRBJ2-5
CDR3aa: CASSQRGVIAETQYF

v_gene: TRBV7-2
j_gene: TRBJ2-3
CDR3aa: CASSLGIAGGLGTQYF

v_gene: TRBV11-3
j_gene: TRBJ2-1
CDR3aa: CASSLLGTSSNEQFF

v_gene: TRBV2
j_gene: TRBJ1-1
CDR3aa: CASSITGTGTEAFF

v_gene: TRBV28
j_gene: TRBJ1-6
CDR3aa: CASSSGQRSYNSPLHF